This TCR beta chain was documented in a study of blood T cells in healthy people across ages. Per germline, CDR1 MNHEY and CDR2 SMNVEV (reference sequence). V was trimmed by 5 bases and J by 2 bases, leaving 13 bases between them. There are 14 residues in the CDR3. Next came a second PCR, run for about 7 to 12 cycles, which used a sample-barcoded 5' primer along with a J-beta primer mix. A template-switch adaptor containing 12 random nucleotides labeled each cDNA molecule. TCRdb recomputed calls from the 5' RACE reads with MiXCR, one row per CDR3 protein. The sample shows hundreds of thousands of distinct CDR3 sequences, approximately 25% of them seen only once. The authors isolated at least 6.5 million PBMCs per sample. These data also featured in a second study, about T cells of mothers and their children. That paper notes: Donors comprised a few healthy Caucasian mothers plus their six children. A slight, non-significant increase in overlap was found for related mother-child pairs relative to unrelated pairs.

Sequencing was carried out using blood. The chain carries TRBV27 and TRBJ2-7; TRBD1 is a possible D gene (6 bases). The sequence was obtained from a boy younger than 18 in good health. The CDR3 DNA is TGTGCCAGCAGTCTTGGGACACTTCCCTACGAGCAGTACTTC. Its protein product is CASSLGTLPYEQYF.